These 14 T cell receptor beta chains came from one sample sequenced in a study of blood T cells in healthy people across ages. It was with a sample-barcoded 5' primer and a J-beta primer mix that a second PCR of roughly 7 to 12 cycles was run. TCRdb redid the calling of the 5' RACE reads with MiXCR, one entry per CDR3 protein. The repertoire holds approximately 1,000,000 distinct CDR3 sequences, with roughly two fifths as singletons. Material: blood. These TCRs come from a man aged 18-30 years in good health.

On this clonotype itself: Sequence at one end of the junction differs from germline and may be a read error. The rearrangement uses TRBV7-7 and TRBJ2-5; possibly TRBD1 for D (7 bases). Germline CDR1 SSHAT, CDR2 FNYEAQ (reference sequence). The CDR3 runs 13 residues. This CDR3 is CASSAGGRETQYF. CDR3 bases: TGTGCTAGCAGCGCAGGGGGGCGAGAGACCCAGTACTTC.

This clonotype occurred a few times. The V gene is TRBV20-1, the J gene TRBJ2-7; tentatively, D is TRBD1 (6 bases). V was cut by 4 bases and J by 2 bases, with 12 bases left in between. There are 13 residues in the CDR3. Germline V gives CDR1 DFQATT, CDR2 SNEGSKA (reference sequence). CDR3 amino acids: CSAILGQTYEQYF. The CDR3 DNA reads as TGCAGTGCTATATTAGGACAGACCTACGAGCAGTACTTC.

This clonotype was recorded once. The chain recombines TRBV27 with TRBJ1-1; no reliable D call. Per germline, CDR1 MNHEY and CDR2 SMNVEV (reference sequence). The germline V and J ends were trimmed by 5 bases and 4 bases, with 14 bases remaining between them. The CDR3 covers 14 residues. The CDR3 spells CASSGGLYGTEAFF. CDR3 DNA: TGTGCCAGCAGTGGTGGGTTATACGGCACTGAAGCTTTCTTT.

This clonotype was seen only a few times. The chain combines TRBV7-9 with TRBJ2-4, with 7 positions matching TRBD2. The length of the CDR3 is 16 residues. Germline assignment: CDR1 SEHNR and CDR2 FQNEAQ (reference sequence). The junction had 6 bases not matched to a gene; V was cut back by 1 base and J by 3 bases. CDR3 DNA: TGTGCCAGCAGCTTAGTTAGCGGGTTTTTCAAAAACATTCAGTACTTC. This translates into CASSLVSGFFKNIQYF.

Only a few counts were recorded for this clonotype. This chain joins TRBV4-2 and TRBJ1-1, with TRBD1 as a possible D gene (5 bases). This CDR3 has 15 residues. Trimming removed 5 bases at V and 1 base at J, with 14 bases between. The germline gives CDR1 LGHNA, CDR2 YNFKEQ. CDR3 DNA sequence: TGTGCCAGCAGCAAAACGGCAGGGTGGAACACTGAAGCTTTCTTT. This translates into CASSKTAGWNTEAFF.

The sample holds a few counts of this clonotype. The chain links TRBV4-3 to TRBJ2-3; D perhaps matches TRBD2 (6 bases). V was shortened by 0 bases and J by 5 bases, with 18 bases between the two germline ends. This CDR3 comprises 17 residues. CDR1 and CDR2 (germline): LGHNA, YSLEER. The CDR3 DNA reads TGCGCCAGCAGCCAAGAGGCTCAACGGGGGTTTGTAGATACGCAGTATTTT. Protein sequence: CASSQEAQRGFVDTQYF.

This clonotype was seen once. The chain's CDR3 is CASSSPGTGREKLFF. The CDR3 region has the DNA TGTGCCAGCAGTTCCCCCGGGACAGGGAGAGAAAAACTGTTTTTT. The V and J genes are TRBV12-3 or TRBV12-4 and TRBJ1-4; TRBD1 matches 9 bases. This CDR3 spans 15 amino acids. Trimming took 4 bases from V and 8 from J; bases not matched to a gene: 8.

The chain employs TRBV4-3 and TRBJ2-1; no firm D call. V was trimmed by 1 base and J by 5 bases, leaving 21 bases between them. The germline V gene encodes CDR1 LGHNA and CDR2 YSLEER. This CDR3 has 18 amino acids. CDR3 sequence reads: CASSQVLADPYYNNEQFF. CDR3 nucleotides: TGCGCCAGCAGCCAAGTACTCGCAGACCCCTATTACAACAATGAGCAGTTCTTC.

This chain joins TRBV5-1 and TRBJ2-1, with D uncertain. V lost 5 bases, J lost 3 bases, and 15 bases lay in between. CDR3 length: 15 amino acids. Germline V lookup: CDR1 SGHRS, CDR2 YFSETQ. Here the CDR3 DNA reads TGCGCCAGCAGGGCTGCGGCCTCCAGCTACAATGAGCAGTTCTTC. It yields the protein CASRAAASSYNEQFF.

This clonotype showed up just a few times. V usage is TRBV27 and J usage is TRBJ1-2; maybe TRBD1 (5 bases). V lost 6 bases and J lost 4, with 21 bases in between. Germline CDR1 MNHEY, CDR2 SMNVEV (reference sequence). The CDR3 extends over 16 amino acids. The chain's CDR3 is CASSRGRAGSAYGYTF. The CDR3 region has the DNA TGTGCCAGCAGCCGCGGCCGAGCAGGGTCTGCCTATGGCTACACCTTC.

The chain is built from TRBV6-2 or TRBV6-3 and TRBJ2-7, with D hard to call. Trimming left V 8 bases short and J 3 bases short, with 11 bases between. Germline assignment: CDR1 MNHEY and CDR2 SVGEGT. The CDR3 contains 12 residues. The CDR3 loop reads CASSVLGYEQYF. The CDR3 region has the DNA TGTGCCAGCTCCGTATTGGGCTACGAGCAGTACTTC.

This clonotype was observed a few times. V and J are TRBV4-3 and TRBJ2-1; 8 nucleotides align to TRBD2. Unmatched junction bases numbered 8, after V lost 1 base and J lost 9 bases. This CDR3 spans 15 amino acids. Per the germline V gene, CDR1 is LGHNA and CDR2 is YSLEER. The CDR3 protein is CASSQAAGGACEQFF. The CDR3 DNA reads TGCGCCAGCAGCCAAGCCGCCGGGGGGGCTTGTGAGCAGTTCTTC.

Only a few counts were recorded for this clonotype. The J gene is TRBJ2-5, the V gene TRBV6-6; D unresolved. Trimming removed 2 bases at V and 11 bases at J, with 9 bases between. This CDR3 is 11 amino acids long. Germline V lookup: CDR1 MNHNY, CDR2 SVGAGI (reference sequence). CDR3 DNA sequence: TGTGCCAGCAGTTACCGAACGGTGCAGTACTTC. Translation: CASSYRTVQYF.

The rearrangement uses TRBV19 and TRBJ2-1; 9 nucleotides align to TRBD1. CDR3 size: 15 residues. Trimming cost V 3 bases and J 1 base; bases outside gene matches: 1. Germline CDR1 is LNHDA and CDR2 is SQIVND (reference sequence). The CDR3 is CASSIDRGSYNEQFF. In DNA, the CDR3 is TGTGCCAGTAGTATTGACAGGGGGTCCTACAATGAGCAGTTCTTC.